These T cell receptor beta chains were read from a single sample in a study of CD8 T cells in ankylosing spondylitis. TCRdb redid the calling of the 5' RACE reads with MiXCR, one entry per CDR3 protein. This table holds about 500,000 distinct CDR3 sequences, approximately 5% found once. Specimen: blood, either unsorted or a sorted T cell fraction (not recorded which). These receptors came from a male donor with ankylosing spondylitis. Both conserved end residues are part of each CDR3. Each record gives: J gene, D gene, V gene, CDR3 length, CDR3 protein. The D gene is left open where the match is weak.

J: TRBJ2-7
D: -
V: TRBV3-1
length: 14
CDR3: CASSQEGVRDEQYF

J: TRBJ1-5
D: -
V: TRBV28
length: 13
CDR3: CASTDGWDQPQHF

J: TRBJ2-5
D: TRBD1
V: TRBV5-4
length: 16
CDR3: CASSSPETGGVETQYF

J: TRBJ2-3
D: TRBD2
V: TRBV12-3/TRBV12-4
length: 18
CDR3: CASSFLRGFLTSTDTQYF

J: TRBJ1-1
D: TRBD1
V: TRBV6-1
length: 15
CDR3: CASKGQGGSHTEAFF

J: TRBJ2-2
D: -
V: TRBV3-1
length: 13
CDR3: CASPHPATGELFF

J: TRBJ2-7
D: -
V: TRBV7-9
length: 17
CDR3: CASSPRTGYINTYEQYF

J: TRBJ2-3
D: TRBD2
V: TRBV27
length: 18
CDR3: CASSVRLAGGPSTDTQYF

J: TRBJ2-7
D: TRBD1
V: TRBV25-1
length: 15
CDR3: CASSDLYRGSYEQYF

J: TRBJ1-2
D: TRBD1
V: TRBV5-1
length: 16
CDR3: CASSFMVRGGDAGYTF

J: TRBJ2-7
D: -
V: TRBV6-1
length: 14
CDR3: CASSEPGPVGEQYF

J: TRBJ2-5
D: TRBD2
V: TRBV11-2
length: 19
CDR3: CASSLLAGLAGDSQETQYF

J: TRBJ2-2
D: -
V: TRBV5-1
length: 12
CDR3: CASGLNTGELFF

J: TRBJ2-5
D: TRBD2
V: TRBV6-1
length: 16
CDR3: CASSPASGRLGETQYF

J: TRBJ2-1
D: TRBD2
V: TRBV27
length: 16
CDR3: CASSFRRLAGYNEQFF

J: TRBJ2-3
D: TRBD2
V: TRBV11-2
length: 21
CDR3: CASSRKGPLAGGPSGTDTQYF

J: TRBJ2-7
D: TRBD2
V: TRBV27
length: 16
CDR3: CASSYRTSGYPYEQYF

J: TRBJ2-1
D: TRBD1
V: TRBV15
length: 13
CDR3: CATSRDQGQLQFF

J: TRBJ1-1
D: -
V: TRBV5-1
length: 15
CDR3: CASSSGHSMNTEAFF

J: TRBJ2-3
D: TRBD1
V: TRBV5-1
length: 13
CDR3: CATQRTGQDTQYF

J: TRBJ2-3
D: TRBD1
V: TRBV7-9
length: 14
CDR3: CASSLTGFTDTQYF

J: TRBJ1-1
D: -
V: TRBV12-3/TRBV12-4
length: 14
CDR3: CASNSRMYQGEAFF

J: TRBJ1-2
D: -
V: TRBV10-1
length: 13
CDR3: CASSESNGYGYTF

J: TRBJ2-3
D: TRBD2
V: TRBV4-1
length: 18
CDR3: CASSQDISGRAVTDTQYF

J: TRBJ2-5
D: TRBD2
V: TRBV15
length: 16
CDR3: CATSSGTSGAQETQYF

J: TRBJ2-3
D: -
V: TRBV28
length: 13
CDR3: CASSPDDTDTQYF

J: TRBJ1-4
D: -
V: TRBV27
length: 15
CDR3: CASSPLPGEREKLFF

J: TRBJ2-5
D: TRBD2
V: TRBV6-1
length: 13
CDR3: CASSGRALETQYF

J: TRBJ2-5
D: TRBD1
V: TRBV20-1
length: 13
CDR3: CSAEDRAGETQYF

J: TRBJ2-5
D: -
V: TRBV5-1
length: 14
CDR3: CASSSDSRQETQYF

J: TRBJ2-7
D: -
V: TRBV6-1
length: 13
CDR3: CASSPGHRYEQYF

J: TRBJ2-7
D: -
V: TRBV5-1
length: 15
CDR3: CASSLFSTGTYEQYF

J: TRBJ2-3
D: -
V: TRBV12-3/TRBV12-4
length: 14
CDR3: CASSSEGRADTQYF

J: TRBJ1-2
D: -
V: TRBV28
length: 13
CDR3: CASRLTLNYGYTF

J: TRBJ1-2
D: -
V: TRBV6-4
length: 15
CDR3: CASSDSGGQGNGYTF

J: TRBJ2-1
D: TRBD2
V: TRBV20-1
length: 19
CDR3: CSAPPGGRLSASGKGEQFF

J: TRBJ2-7
D: -
V: TRBV5-1
length: 13
CDR3: CASSSGRSYEQYF

J: TRBJ2-1
D: TRBD1
V: TRBV7-2
length: 13
CDR3: CASLTGGIDEQFF

J: TRBJ2-2
D: -
V: TRBV4-3
length: 12
CDR3: CASSPNFGELFF

J: TRBJ2-5
D: -
V: TRBV12-3/TRBV12-4
length: 13
CDR3: CASSEGTAGTQYF

J: TRBJ1-2
D: -
V: TRBV5-1
length: 14
CDR3: CASSLARGAEGYTF

J: TRBJ2-7
D: -
V: TRBV4-2
length: 16
CDR3: CASSHRPGAFSYEQYF

J: TRBJ2-1
D: -
V: TRBV7-2
length: 15
CDR3: CASSFWRDSYNEQFF

J: TRBJ2-7
D: TRBD1
V: TRBV7-9
length: 16
CDR3: CASSPRTGVMSYEQYF

J: TRBJ2-2
D: -
V: TRBV28
length: 11
CDR3: CASSFNGELFF

J: TRBJ2-5
D: -
V: TRBV5-1
length: 15
CDR3: CASSLGRRGIETQYF

J: TRBJ2-7
D: TRBD2
V: TRBV20-1
length: 12
CDR3: CSAKTSRYEQYF

J: TRBJ1-1
D: TRBD1
V: TRBV18
length: 16
CDR3: CASSPNPGQGRTEAFF

J: TRBJ1-1
D: -
V: TRBV13
length: 13
CDR3: CASSFQSWTEAFF

J: TRBJ2-7
D: TRBD2
V: TRBV2
length: 15
CDR3: CASSEWGLGSYEQYF

J: TRBJ2-7
D: -
V: TRBV7-9
length: 15
CDR3: CASSHRTRSPYEQYF

J: TRBJ1-6
D: -
V: TRBV4-2
length: 12
CDR3: CASSLGRSPLHF

J: TRBJ2-3
D: TRBD2
V: TRBV30
length: 16
CDR3: CAWSAPWRGGSDTQYF